This T cell receptor beta chain was observed in a study of blood T cell repertoires in COVID-19. About the study: The United States, Italy and Spain supplied acute and convalescent COVID-19 samples.

Trimming pared 8 bases from V and 0 bases from J, leaving 14 bases between. Germline assignment: CDR1 MNHEY and CDR2 SMNVEV (reference sequence). The CDR3 consists of 15 residues. Profiling relied on immunoSEQ multiplex PCR, and the TCRdb table lists in-frame clones only, not all of them. The table lists approximately 210,000 clones, about 88% of them singletons, with about 4.8% in the top ten. The sequenced sample consisted of peripheral blood. The J gene is TRBJ1-3, the V gene TRBV27, with D uncertain. This TCR derives from a middle-aged woman with acute or convalescent COVID-19. CDR3 protein: CASSPGDRSGNTIYF. The DNA of the CDR3 is TGTGCCAGCTCCCCGGGAGACCGCTCTGGAAACACCATATATTTT.